The following is a T cell receptor beta chain sequence with its context. The antigen is unknown. V gave up 4 bases and J gave up 0 bases; unmatched junction bases: 11. CDR1 LNHDA and CDR2 SQIVND come from the germline V gene (reference sequence). This CDR3 is built from 17 residues. This entry comes from a study of cytomegalovirus exposure and HLA in healthy donors. Broader study findings: As a later analysis showed, a missense DCLRE1C variant was linked to trimming of TCR beta V- and J-genes.

The PCR used 60 Vbeta and 13 Jbeta primers. TCRdb's table, derived via immunoSEQ multiplex PCR, lists solely in-frame clones and lacks some. The repertoire holds about 150,000 clones, with around 68% as singletons. This chain connects TRBV19 to TRBJ1-1, with 7 bases identical to TRBD1. The sample comprised PBMCs. The sequence came from a man aged 25 to 40 in good health and CMV-seropositive. For the CDR3, the DNA is TGTGCCAGTAGTAAGGGGGCAGGAATATTTATGAACACTGAAGCTTTCTTT. Protein: CASSKGAGIFMNTEAFF.